This TCR beta chain was observed in a study of cytomegalovirus exposure and HLA in healthy donors. Notes on this clone: Antigen: not known.

60 Vbeta and 13 Jbeta primers were used in PCR. Profiled with immunoSEQ multiplex PCR; TCRdb holds only in-frame clones, not every one. The sample includes under 130,000 clones, around 74% seen only once; the top ten take 8.6%. Broader study findings: Associated with cytomegalovirus, according to the listing, were some 150 TCR beta chains.

The CDR3 is 16 amino acids. The germline V gene encodes CDR1 SGHNT and CDR2 YENEEA. With 5 bases removed from V and 4 bases from J, the gap between germline ends came to 17 bases. The source is a woman aged 40 to 49 in good health and CMV-seropositive. The gene calls are TRBV11-3 and TRBJ1-4; D remains unclear. The sequenced material came from PBMCs. The CDR3 spells CASSKEAAGYNEKLFF. CDR3 DNA sequence: TGTGCCAGCAGCAAGGAGGCGGCCGGGTATAATGAAAAACTGTTTTTT.